The present entry profiles one T cell receptor (beta chain) with its context. Base qualities are not provided; no much larger clone lies one nucleotide away. PBMC were thawed, rested overnight, stained with GMM-loaded CD1B tetramer, a Live/Dead dye and anti-CD3, and then sorted on a FACS Aria II. CD1B tetramers were loaded with C32 glucose monomycolate purified from Rhodococcus equi. PBMC used for tetramer sorting had been depleted of CD14-expressing monocytes for a separate study before cryopreservation. From each donor, 80,000 to 100,000 tetramer-negative cells were sorted and were analyzed alongside the tetramer-positive cells. GMM-loaded CD1B tetramers were used to sort antigen-specific T cells from a handful of healthy South African adults. The data belong to a study of T cells in tuberculosis (dated by TCRdb to the late 2010s). Concerning the study at large: To characterize T cells specific for the mycobacterial lipid antigen glucose monomycolate (GMM), the study used CD1B tetramers together with high-throughput TCR immunosequencing.

TCR-alpha and TCR-beta chains were sequenced unpaired, so chain pairing information was not available. The immunoSEQ multiplex PCR assay was used to generate TCR libraries, with TCR-beta and/or TCR-alpha/delta assays applied to each sample. The Illumina high-throughput platform was used to sequence the amplified TCR libraries. The paper's processing steps were these. Clustering and dimensionality reduction relied on pairwise TCRdist distances among GMM-specific receptors from T cells that were either sorted ex vivo or expanded in vitro. Sequence motifs, defined by gene usage and CDR3 content, were tested for enrichment in tetramer-positive compared with tetramer-negative populations. TCRdb provides this immuneACCESS table in a form limited to in-frame rearrangements. Some clones are lacking; in checked studies, under half of them reflect an unresolved V gene, and why the rest are absent is not known. V, J and clone size reflect that table, while D and trimming were determined from the DNA. The sample table holds 80,000 to 90,000 clones, of which roughly 91% were seen once. Approximately 2% of the sample is held by the ten biggest clonotypes.

Study-wide conclusions, independent of this receptor: T cells that bind the CD1B-GMM tetramer with low affinity may not have been captured by the stringent sort gate.

The junction carries 11 bases between V and J, which are trimmed by 2 bases and 3 bases respectively. Counted from cysteine to valine, this CDR3 has 14 amino acids. CDR3 DNA is the only sequence kept; it has 42 bases, read in frame from the first base. The germline V gene sets CDR1 to SGHTA and CDR2 to FQGNSA. The sequence joins TRBV7-2 to TRBJ2-7; the D segment might be TRBD1 or TRBD2, since each matches 5 bases. This sequence originates from an adult woman with latent tuberculosis. Material for sequencing was CD1b-GMM tetramer-negative cells sorted from PBMCs. The cell subset or site tag for this specimen amounts to: T cells not binding CD1B-GMM tetramer, sorted from same donor. The CDR3 region has the sequence CASSLTLGGYEQYV. The DNA sequence reads TGTGCCAGCAGCTTAACCCTTGGGGGCTACGAGCAGTACGTC.